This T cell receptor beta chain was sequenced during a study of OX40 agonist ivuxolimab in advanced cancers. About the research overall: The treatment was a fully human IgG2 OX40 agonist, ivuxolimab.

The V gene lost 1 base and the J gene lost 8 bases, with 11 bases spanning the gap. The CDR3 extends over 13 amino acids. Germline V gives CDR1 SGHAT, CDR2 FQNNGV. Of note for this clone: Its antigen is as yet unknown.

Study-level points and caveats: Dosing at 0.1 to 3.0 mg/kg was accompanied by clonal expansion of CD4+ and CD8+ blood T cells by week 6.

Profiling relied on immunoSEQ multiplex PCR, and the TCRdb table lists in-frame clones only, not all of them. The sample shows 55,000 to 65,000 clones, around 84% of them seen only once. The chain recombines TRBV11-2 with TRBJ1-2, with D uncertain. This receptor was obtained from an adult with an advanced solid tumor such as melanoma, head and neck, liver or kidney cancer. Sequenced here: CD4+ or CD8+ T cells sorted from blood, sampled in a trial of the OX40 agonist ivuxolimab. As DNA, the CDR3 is TGTGCCAGCAGCTTAGTAGGTCCTGGGGGCTACACCTTC. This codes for CASSLVGPGGYTF.